Listed here is a single T cell receptor beta chain. Germline V gene sequence: CDR1 SGHVS, CDR2 FQNEAQ. V lost 7 bases, J lost 4 bases, and 19 bases lay in between. This CDR3 spans 15 amino acids. The entry originates in a study of blood T cell repertoires in COVID-19. Method: immunoSEQ multiplex PCR; TCRdb's copy keeps in-frame clones and lacks some. The profile shows about 200,000 clones, more than 70% of them singletons. The TCR comes from a woman of 80 years or more with active or convalescent COVID-19. Source material: peripheral blood. This sequence joins TRBV7-8 and TRBJ1-2, with D perhaps matching TRBD1 (5 bases). The CDR3 coding sequence is TGTGCCAGCACCACAATTTCCAGGGCCGGCTATGGCTACACCTTC. It specifies CASTTISRAGYGYTF.